Presented here are 32 T cell receptor beta chains from one specimen sequenced in a study of blood T cell repertoires in COVID-19. Sequenced by immunoSEQ multiplex PCR; TCRdb stores in-frame clones only, minus some. In the table there are over 120,000 clones, about 79% of which are singletons. The sequenced sample was PBMCs or T cells enriched from blood (not recorded which). Receptor source: a man aged 45 to 65 who had recovered from COVID-19.

The rearrangement uses TRBV12-2 and TRBJ2-1; the table's D call, TRBD1, has no DNA check behind it. TRBV12-2 is classified as a pseudogene. CDR3 size: 18 residues. CDR3 nucleotides: TGTGCAAGTCGCTTAGCGATAGGAGGGGGCGCTGGAAACAATGAGCAGTTCTTC. Its protein product is CASRLAIGGGAGNNEQFF.

This rearrangement joins TRBV11-1 to TRBJ2-2; weak D call: TRBD1 (5 bases). The V gene's germline CDR1 is SGHAT and CDR2 FQDESV (reference sequence). The germline V and J ends were trimmed by 5 bases and 1 base, with 8 bases remaining between them. CDR3 length equals 14 residues. CDR3 region: CASSVTGNTGELFF. The CDR3 DNA reads TGTGCCAGCAGCGTCACAGGGAACACCGGGGAGCTGTTTTTT.

The gene calls are TRBV21-1 and TRBJ1-4. TRBV21-1 counts as a pseudogene. This CDR3 is built from 14 residues. The CDR3 reads CASKRSELEGKLFF. In DNA, the CDR3 is TGTGCCAGCAAGAGGTCGGAGCTCGAGGGAAAACTGTTTTTT.

The chain is built from TRBV18 and TRBJ2-1; weak D call: TRBD2 (6 bases). V was pared by 3 bases and J by 6 bases, with 12 bases between. The CDR3 has 14 residues. The germline V gene has CDR1 KGHSH and CDR2 LQKENI. The CDR3 DNA reads as TGTGCCAGCTCACCGGCGCGGGGAGCCAATGAGCAGTTCTTC. The encoded protein is CASSPARGANEQFF.

CDR3 protein: CASGLGTGRNQPQHF. CDR3 nucleotide sequence: TGTGCTAGTGGACTAGGGACAGGTAGAAATCAGCCCCAGCATTTT. V is TRBV12-5 and J is TRBJ1-5, with TRBD1 matching over 8 bases. This CDR3 spans 15 amino acids. The germline V gene encodes CDR1 LGHNT and CDR2 FRNRAP. J gave up 4 bases and V 6 bases, and 8 bases lay outside the gene matches.

On this clone: Other DNA sequences in this specimen translate into the identical CDR3. This rearrangement joins TRBV27 to TRBJ1-4, with TRBD1 as a possible D gene (6 bases). The CDR3 sequence is 15 residues long. V was cut by 4 bases and J by 3 bases, with 12 bases left in between. From germline, CDR1 is MNHEY and CDR2 SMNVEV (reference sequence). Written as DNA, the CDR3 is TGTGCCAGCAGTTGGGGGGGGCGGCCTAATGAAAAACTGTTTTTT. Amino acid sequence: CASSWGGRPNEKLFF. Filled out from reference TRBV27 and TRBJ1-4, the complete variable domain reads EAQVTQNPRYLITVTGKKLTVTCSQNMNHEYMSWYRQDPGLGLRQIYYSMNVEVTDKGDVPEGYKVSRKEKRNFPLILESPSPNQTSLYFCASSWGGRPNEKLFFGSGTQLSVL.

The V call is TRBV19, the J call TRBJ1-1; 7 bases align to TRBD1. Trimming removed 3 bases from V and 0 bases from J; junction bases left unmatched: 7. Germline CDR1 reads LNHDA; CDR2 reads SQIVND (reference sequence). The CDR3 extends over 16 amino acids. The CDR3 is CASSMGRGLLNTEAFF. The DNA for the CDR3 is TGTGCCAGTAGTATGGGTAGGGGGCTCCTGAACACTGAAGCTTTCTTT.

CDR3 nucleotide sequence: TGTGCCACCATGTTCCGGGGGGCCGGCAACATTCAGTACTTC. As protein: CATMFRGAGNIQYF. The chain combines TRBV6-5 with TRBJ2-4; D is perhaps TRBD2 (7 bases). V shed 10 bases and J shed 7 bases, with 20 bases lying between them. Germline V gives CDR1 MNHEY, CDR2 SVGAGI. The CDR3 runs 14 residues.

The CDR3 bases are TGTGCCAGCAGTTTATCTCCCAAGGAGGGGGCCGAGCAGTACTTC. Translated, it gives CASSLSPKEGAEQYF. J is TRBJ2-7 and V is TRBV28; tentatively, D is TRBD1 (7 bases). CDR3 length equals 15 residues. Germline CDR1 reads MDHEN; CDR2 reads SYDVKM. V lost 1 base and J 6 bases, leaving 16 bases between the germline ends.

The V gene is TRBV27, the J gene TRBJ1-4; 9 bases are shared with TRBD1. Looked up from germline, CDR1 is MNHEY and CDR2 is SMNVEV (reference sequence). The CDR3 runs 17 residues. Trimming cost V 0 bases and J 7 bases; bases outside gene matches: 9. CDR3 amino acids: CASSLSRWTGESEKLFF. The CDR3 DNA reads as TGTGCCAGCAGTTTATCCCGCTGGACAGGGGAAAGTGAAAAACTGTTTTTT.

This clone was seen only a few times. This rearrangement joins TRBV9 to TRBJ1-2; weak D call: TRBD1 (5 bases). This CDR3 has 12 residues. Between the trimmed V and J ends, which lost 5 bases and 3 bases, there was a span of 8 bases. CDR1 and CDR2 (germline): SGDLS, YYNGEE. CDR3 in amino acids: CASRGVYYGYTF. CDR3 nucleotide sequence: TGTGCCAGCAGAGGGGTTTACTATGGCTACACCTTC.

V and J are TRBV9 and TRBJ1-6; the match to TRBD1 covers 12 bases. Germline V lookup: CDR1 SGDLS, CDR2 YYNGEE. The CDR3 loop spans 15 amino acids. J lost 8 bases, V lost 6 bases, and 6 bases had no gene match. The CDR3 DNA reads as TGTGCCAGCAACATGGGGACAGGGGGCGATTCACCCCTCCACTTT. Amino acids: CASNMGTGGDSPLHF.

CDR3 bases: TGTGCCAGCAGCGTAGCTCTGGGGGCAAGTTTTGGCTACACCTTC. This codes for CASSVALGASFGYTF. This chain joins TRBV9 and TRBJ1-2; tentatively, D is TRBD1 (6 bases). The CDR3 runs 15 residues. Trimming stripped 0 bases from V and 7 bases from J, with 16 bases between. Germline V gene sequence: CDR1 SGDLS, CDR2 YYNGEE.

This clone appeared once. As DNA, the CDR3 is TGTGCCAGCAGAGTACTAGATACGCAGTATTTT. Translating gives CASRVLDTQYF. This chain uses TRBV6-5 with TRBJ2-3; no clear D gene. V was clipped by 6 bases and J by 5 bases, with 6 bases between them. This CDR3 region has 11 residues. Germline loops: CDR1 MNHEY, CDR2 SVGAGI.

The chain couples TRBV19 to TRBJ2-7; 7 bases map to TRBD1. Germline values: CDR1 LNHDA, CDR2 SQIVND (reference sequence). V was pared by 10 bases and J by 1 base, with 10 bases of the junction left unmatched. The CDR3 is made up of 14 amino acids. The DNA of the CDR3 is TGTGCCACCTCGGACAGGAGAGCTTCCTACGAGCAGTACTTC. Residues: CATSDRRASYEQYF.

V is TRBV10-3 and J is TRBJ1-1; no reliable D call. Deletions cut 4 bases from V and 1 base from J, with 10 bases between. This CDR3 spans 14 amino acids. Looked up from germline, CDR1 is ENHRY and CDR2 is SYGVKD. CDR3: CAISVGGSNTEAFF. As DNA, the CDR3 is TGTGCCATCAGTGTTGGAGGATCGAACACTGAAGCTTTCTTT.

There are a few counts of this clone. The V and J genes are TRBV6-5 and TRBJ1-6, with 8 nucleotides matching TRBD1. This CDR3 has 15 residues. The ends lost 2 bases at V and 5 bases at J; junction bases unmatched: 2. Germline V gene lookup returns CDR1 MNHEY and CDR2 SVGAGI. CDR3 nucleotide sequence: TGTGCCAGCAGTTACACAGGGGGAGATAATTCACCCCTCCACTTT. It specifies CASSYTGGDNSPLHF.

This clone was counted once. The genes are TRBV29-1 and TRBJ1-3; TRBD1 matches at 8 bases. The junction had 0 bases not matched to a gene; V was cut back by 4 bases and J by 4 bases. The germline CDR1 and CDR2 sequences are SQVTM and ANQGSEA. The CDR3 is 12 residues long. The CDR3 spells CSVGTGGNTIYF. The CDR3 DNA sequence: TGCAGCGTTGGGACAGGGGGAAACACCATATATTTT.

The rearrangement uses TRBV7-2 and TRBJ2-2; 7 nucleotides match TRBD2. Germline CDR1 and CDR2: SGHTA and FQGNSA. Trimming took 7 bases from V and 4 from J; bases not matched to a gene: 6. The length of the CDR3 is 14 residues. CDR3 sequence: CASTRGLTTGELFF. The CDR3 DNA sequence: TGTGCCAGCACCCGGGGACTAACCACCGGGGAGCTGTTTTTT.

This rearrangement joins TRBV6-5 to TRBJ1-2; TRBD1 is a possible D gene (5 bases). Germline V gene sequence: CDR1 MNHEY, CDR2 SVGAGI. The CDR3 runs to 13 residues. Trimming pared 7 bases from V and 2 bases from J, leaving 11 bases between. As DNA, the CDR3 is TGTGCCAGCAAGGGGAGGGTGAACTATGGCTACACCTTC. This sequence encodes CASKGRVNYGYTF.

The chain is built from TRBV9 and TRBJ1-2; a possible D gene is TRBD1 (5 bases). The CDR3 sequence is 15 residues long. V was pared by 0 bases and J by 7 bases, with 16 bases between. The V gene's germline CDR1 is SGDLS and CDR2 YYNGEE. The CDR3 reads CASSVELTGERGYTF. DNA of the CDR3: TGTGCCAGCAGCGTAGAGTTGACGGGGGAACGTGGCTACACCTTC.

The rearrangement uses TRBV7-9 and TRBJ2-7; 8 nucleotides line up with TRBD2. With V trimmed by 3 bases and J by 5 bases, 6 bases remained unmatched. The length of the CDR3 is 14 residues. Germline lookup yields CDR1 SEHNR and CDR2 FQNEAQ (reference sequence). The CDR3 nucleotides read TGTGCCAGCAGCTTTTCGCGGGGGGCCGACGAGCAGTACTTC. Amino acid sequence: CASSFSRGADEQYF.

This clone was observed a single time. The V gene is TRBV9, the J gene TRBJ1-2, with D perhaps TRBD1 (5 bases). The CDR3 contains 13 residues. V was shortened by 0 bases and J by 2 bases, with 5 bases between the two germline ends. Germline CDR1 reads SGDLS; CDR2 reads YYNGEE. The CDR3 region is CASSVGTNYGYTF. The CDR3 DNA reads TGTGCCAGCAGCGTAGGGACAAACTATGGCTACACCTTC.

The rearrangement joins TRBV11-3 to TRBJ1-1; no clear D. The CDR3 runs 14 residues. Germline V gene lookup returns CDR1 SGHNT and CDR2 YENEEA. Trimming left V 5 bases short and J 5 bases short, with 15 bases between. This CDR3 reads CASSPGSGGTEAFF. CDR3 sequence (DNA): TGTGCCAGCAGCCCTGGGTCTGGCGGGACTGAAGCTTTCTTT.

V and J are TRBV7-3 and TRBJ2-2; TRBD1 might be the D (6 bases). Trimming stripped 6 bases from V and 5 bases from J, with 10 bases between. From germline, CDR1 is SGHTA and CDR2 FQGTGA. The CDR3 consists of 13 residues. CDR3 DNA sequence: TGTGCCAGCAGTCAAACAGGGACCGGGGAGCTGTTTTTT. It is translated as CASSQTGTGELFF.

J is TRBJ2-2 and V is TRBV6-2 or TRBV6-3; TRBD1 matches 8 bases. The CDR3 contains 17 residues. V was clipped by 7 bases and J by 6 bases; unmatched bases: 16. In germline, CDR1 is MNHEY, CDR2 SVGEGT. DNA for the CDR3: TGTGCCAGCACCCCTCCGACCGGGACAGGTTGGTCCGGGGAGCTGTTTTTT. Amino acids: CASTPPTGTGWSGELFF.

V usage is TRBV7-2 and J usage is TRBJ2-7, with 11 bases that match TRBD2. Germline lookup yields CDR1 SGHTA and CDR2 FQGNSA. CDR3 length: 15 amino acids. V gave up 6 bases and J gave up 3 bases; unmatched junction bases: 7. The CDR3 reads CASRPGSGGVYEQYF. In nucleotides, the CDR3 is TGTGCCAGCAGACCCGGTAGCGGGGGGGTCTACGAGCAGTACTTC.

The rearrangement links TRBV3-1 (or the pseudogene TRBV3-2) to TRBJ2-2, with 15 bases identical to TRBD2. There are 19 residues in the CDR3. CDR1 is LGHDT, CDR2 YNNKEL, per germline (reference sequence). V gave up 4 bases and J gave up 3 bases; unmatched junction bases: 9. This chain's CDR3 is CASSPRTSGGAGDTGELFF. The CDR3 nucleotides read TGTGCCAGCAGCCCGCGGACTAGCGGGGGGGCGGGGGACACCGGGGAGCTGTTTTTT.

The genes are TRBV18 and TRBJ1-1; a possible D gene is TRBD1 (5 bases). Looked up from germline, CDR1 is KGHSH and CDR2 is LQKENI. CDR3 size: 13 residues. The V gene lost 2 bases and the J gene lost 2 bases, with 6 bases spanning the gap. The CDR3 is CASSPGHNTEAFF. For the CDR3, the DNA is TGTGCCAGCTCACCAGGACATAACACTGAAGCTTTCTTT.

V is TRBV5-4 and J is TRBJ1-1; 8 bases are shared with TRBD1. The CDR3 contains 12 residues. Germline values: CDR1 SGHNT, CDR2 YYREEE (reference sequence). V lost 3 bases, J lost 8 bases, and 3 bases stayed unmatched. CDR3 residues: CASSSGQGEAFF. CDR3 sequence (DNA): TGTGCCAGCAGCTCCGGACAGGGAGAAGCTTTCTTT. The whole variable domain, remainder taken from reference TRBV5-4 and TRBJ1-1, is ETGVTQSPTHLIKTRGQQVTLRCSSQSGHNTVSWYQQALGQGPQFIFQYYREEENGRGNFPPRFSGLQFPNYSSELNVNALELDDSALYLCASSSGQGEAFFGQGTRLTVV.

The chain couples TRBV5-1 to TRBJ2-1, with TRBD2 matching 8 bases. CDR3 length: 14 residues. CDR1 is SGHRS and CDR2 is YFSETQ in the germline V gene. With V trimmed by 2 bases and J by 6 bases, 4 bases remained unmatched. The DNA for the CDR3 is TGCGCCAGCAGCTTCGGGACTAGGGGCAATGAGCAGTTCTTC. This gives the protein CASSFGTRGNEQFF.

The rearrangement uses TRBV10-3 and TRBJ1-1; a possible D gene is TRBD1 (6 bases). V gave up 3 bases and J gave up 1 base, with 12 bases separating them. Germline V gives CDR1 ENHRY, CDR2 SYGVKD. The CDR3 length is 15 residues. The CDR3 DNA follows: TGTGCCATCAGTGACTTAAGGGGGTCGAACACTGAAGCTTTCTTT. This gives the protein CAISDLRGSNTEAFF.